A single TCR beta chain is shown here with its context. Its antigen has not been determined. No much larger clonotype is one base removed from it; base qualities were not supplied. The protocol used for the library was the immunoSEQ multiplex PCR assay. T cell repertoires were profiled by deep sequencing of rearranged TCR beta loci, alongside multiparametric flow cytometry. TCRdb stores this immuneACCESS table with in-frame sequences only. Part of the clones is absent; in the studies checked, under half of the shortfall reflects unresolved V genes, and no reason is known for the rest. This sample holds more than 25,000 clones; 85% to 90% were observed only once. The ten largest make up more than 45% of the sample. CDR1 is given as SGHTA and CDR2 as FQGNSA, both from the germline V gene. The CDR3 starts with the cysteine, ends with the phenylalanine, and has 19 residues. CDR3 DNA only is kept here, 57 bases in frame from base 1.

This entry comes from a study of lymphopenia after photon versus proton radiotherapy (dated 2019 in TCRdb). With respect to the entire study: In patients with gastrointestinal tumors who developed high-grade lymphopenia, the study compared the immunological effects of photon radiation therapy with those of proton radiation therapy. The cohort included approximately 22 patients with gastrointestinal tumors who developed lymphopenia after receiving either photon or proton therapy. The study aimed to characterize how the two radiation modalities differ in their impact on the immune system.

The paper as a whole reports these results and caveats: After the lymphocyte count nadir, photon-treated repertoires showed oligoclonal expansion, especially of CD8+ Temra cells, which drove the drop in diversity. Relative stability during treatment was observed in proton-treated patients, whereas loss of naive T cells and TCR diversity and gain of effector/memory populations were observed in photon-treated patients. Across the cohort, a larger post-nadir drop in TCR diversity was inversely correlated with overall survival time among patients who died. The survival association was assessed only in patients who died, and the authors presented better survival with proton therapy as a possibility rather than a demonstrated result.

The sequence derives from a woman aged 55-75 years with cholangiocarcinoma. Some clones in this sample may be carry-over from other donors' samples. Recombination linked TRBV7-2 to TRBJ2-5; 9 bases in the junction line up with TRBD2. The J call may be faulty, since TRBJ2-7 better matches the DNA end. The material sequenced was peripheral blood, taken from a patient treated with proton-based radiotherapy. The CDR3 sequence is CASSLKPRGSGGLNYEQYF. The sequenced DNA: TGTGCCAGCAGCTTAAAACCTCGAGGTAGCGGGGGACTTAACTACGAGCAGTACTTC.